This TCR beta chain was retrieved from a study of early T cells in non-severe SARS-CoV-2 infection. Study-level information: Chains were not paired, and sequencing was done on bulk RNA from unsorted whole blood.

Germline loops: CDR1 SGHTA, CDR2 FQGTGA. CDR3 length equals 13 residues. V was shortened by 2 bases and J by 6 bases, with 9 bases between the two germline ends. This clonotype was detected ten times or more. TCRdb reprocessed the 5' RACE reads with MiXCR, giving one entry per CDR3 protein. The sample holds some 100,000 distinct CDR3 sequences, approximately 14% seen once. This clonotype was obtained from an adult who was a healthcare worker with PCR-confirmed SARS-CoV-2 infection or an uninfected control (not recorded which). This rearrangement joins TRBV7-3 to TRBJ2-3, with D perhaps matching TRBD2 (6 bases). Sequenced material: whole blood. The CDR3 DNA reads TGTGCCAGCAGCTTAGCGGGGTTGGATACGCAGTATTTT. Its translation is CASSLAGLDTQYF.